The sample holds a few counts of the clone carrying this TCR beta chain. The antigen remains undetermined. Amplification of TCR alpha and beta CDR3 regions from RNA used iRepertoire nested multiplex PCR. TCRdb called the multiplex PCR reads again in MiXCR, with one record for every CDR3 protein. The top ten hold about 12% of the sample, which has fewer than 500,000 distinct CDR3 sequences, less than 50% seen once. The source of the sample is a study of glioma-infiltrating T cells. Overall study context: Low-grade gliomas were grade II; glioblastomas were grade IV at initial diagnosis.

Trimming took 4 bases from V and 4 from J; bases not matched to a gene: 7. CDR1 is KGHDR, CDR2 SFDVKD, per germline. The CDR3 is made up of 16 amino acids. Study results and limitations: Gliomas, especially low-grade, showed above-expected tissue-blood divergence; non-neoplastic patients showed below. CDR3 overlap between tissue and blood was very small.

The source material was glioma tissue, nonneoplastic brain tissue, or PBMCs (not recorded which). This receptor was identified in a human donor with low-grade glioma or glioblastoma, undergoing nonglioma brain surgery, or in good health (not recorded which). The rearrangement joins TRBV24-1 to TRBJ2-3; 10 nucleotides line up with TRBD1. The CDR3 region has the DNA TGTGCCACCAGTGACCCCCGGGACAGGGGAGCAGATACGCAGTATTTT. Its protein is CATSDPRDRGADTQYF.